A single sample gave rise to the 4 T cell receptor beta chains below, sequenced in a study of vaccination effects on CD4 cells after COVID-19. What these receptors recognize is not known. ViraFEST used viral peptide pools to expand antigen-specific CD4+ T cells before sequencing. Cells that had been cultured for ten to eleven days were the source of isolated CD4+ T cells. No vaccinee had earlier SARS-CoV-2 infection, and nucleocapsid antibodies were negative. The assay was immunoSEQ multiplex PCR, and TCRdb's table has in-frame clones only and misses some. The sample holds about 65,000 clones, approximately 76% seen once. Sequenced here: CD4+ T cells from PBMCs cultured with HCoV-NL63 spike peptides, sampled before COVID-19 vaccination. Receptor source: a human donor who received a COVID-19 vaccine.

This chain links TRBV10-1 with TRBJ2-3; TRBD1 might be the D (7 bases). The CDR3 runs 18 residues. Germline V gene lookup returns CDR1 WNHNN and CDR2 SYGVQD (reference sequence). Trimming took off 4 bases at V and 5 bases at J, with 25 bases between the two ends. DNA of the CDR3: TGCGCCAGCAGTGGTCATCTTGCGGGGACGAGACAGGGAGATACGCAGTATTTT. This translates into CASSGHLAGTRQGDTQYF.

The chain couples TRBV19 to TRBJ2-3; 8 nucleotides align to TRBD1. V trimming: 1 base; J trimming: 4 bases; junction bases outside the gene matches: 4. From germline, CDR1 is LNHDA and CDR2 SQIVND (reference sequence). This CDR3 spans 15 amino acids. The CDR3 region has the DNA TGTGCCAGTAGTATAGCTTCCAGGGGGCCAGATACGCAGTATTTT. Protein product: CASSIASRGPDTQYF. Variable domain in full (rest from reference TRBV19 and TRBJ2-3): DGGITQSPKYLFRKEGQNVTLSCEQNLNHDAMYWYRQDPGQGLRLIYYSQIVNDFQKGDIAEGYSVSREKKESFPLTVTSAQKNPTAFYLCASSIASRGPDTQYFGPGTRLTVL.

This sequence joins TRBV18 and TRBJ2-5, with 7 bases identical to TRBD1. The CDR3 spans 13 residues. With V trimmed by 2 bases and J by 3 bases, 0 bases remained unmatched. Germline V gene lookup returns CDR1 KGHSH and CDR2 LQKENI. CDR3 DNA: TGTGCCAGCTCACCAACAGGGGAAGAGACCCAGTACTTC. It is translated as CASSPTGEETQYF. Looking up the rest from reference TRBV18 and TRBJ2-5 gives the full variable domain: NAGVMQNPRHLVRRRGQEARLRCSPMKGHSHVYWYRQLPEEGLKFMVYLQKENIIDESGMPKERFSAEFPKEGPSILRIQQVVRGDSAAYFCASSPTGEETQYFGPGTRLLVL.

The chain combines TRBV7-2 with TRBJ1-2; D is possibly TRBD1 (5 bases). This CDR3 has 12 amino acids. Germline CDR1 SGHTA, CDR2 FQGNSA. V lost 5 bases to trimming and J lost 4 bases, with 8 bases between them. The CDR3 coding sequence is TGTGCCAGCAGCCCGCAGGGCTATGGCTACACCTTC. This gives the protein CASSPQGYGYTF.